The present T cell receptor beta chain was sequenced within a study of shared clonotypes between healthy human individuals. Overall study findings and caveats: The generation probabilities recorded for non-shared clonotypes fell below those of clonotypes shared by all four donors.

A note on this clone: Its antigen remains unknown.

Naive CD8 populations comprised CD45RO-negative cells positively selected for CCR7, excluding terminally differentiated effector memory CD45RA+ cells. It was at deep level that the assay was run. Each subset's genomic DNA was shared equally among a number of immunoSEQ plates. Authors' methods: ImmunoSEQ junction-only sequences lacked quality scores, so their filtering differed. The assay was immunoSEQ multiplex PCR, and TCRdb's table has in-frame clones only and misses some. That table supplies the V and J calls and clone size; D and trimming were determined from the DNA. The repertoire holds about 2.1 million clones, with just under 95% as singletons. The sample taken for sequencing was naive CD8+ T cells from PBMCs. The TCR originated in a man younger than 35 in good health. Some clones in this sample may be carry-over from other donors' samples.

The CDR3 reads CASLWRSGANVLTF. The CDR3 coding sequence is TGTGCCTCATTATGGCGCTCTGGGGCCAACGTCCTGACTTTC. This rearrangement joins TRBV30 to TRBJ2-6, with D uncertain. Between the trimmed V and J ends, which lost 7 bases and 0 bases, there was a span of 10 bases. The CDR3 is 14 amino acids. Germline CDR1 reads GTSNPN; CDR2 reads SVGIG (reference sequence).